The 29 T cell receptor beta chains below all came from one sample that was sequenced in a study of blood T cell repertoires in COVID-19. The assay was immunoSEQ multiplex PCR, and TCRdb's table has in-frame clones only and misses some. The sample holds around 110,000 clones, roughly 90% seen once. Sequenced material: peripheral blood. The receptors were sampled from a man aged 35-49 years with active or convalescent COVID-19.

This clone was recorded only once. The V gene is TRBV4-3, the J gene TRBJ2-7; D perhaps matches TRBD1 (6 bases). The CDR3 contains 15 residues. CDR1 LGHNA and CDR2 YSLEER come from the germline V gene. V lost 1 base and J 3 bases, leaving 13 bases between the germline ends. The CDR3 DNA reads TGCGCCAGCAGCCAAGCCGGAACAGGGAACTACGAGCAGTACTTC. Its protein product is CASSQAGTGNYEQYF.

V gene TRBV27 combines with J gene TRBJ2-5, with TRBD1 as a possible D gene (6 bases). V gave up 0 bases and J gave up 5 bases, with 7 bases separating them. Per germline, CDR1 MNHEY and CDR2 SMNVEV (reference sequence). This CDR3 has 13 amino acids. CDR3 loop: CASSLSQGETQYF. CDR3 coding DNA: TGTGCCAGCAGTTTATCCCAGGGGGAGACCCAGTACTTC.

To note about this clone: A read error may produce the germline difference seen at one junction end. The V call is TRBV28, the J call TRBJ2-7, with 9 bases matching TRBD1. The CDR3 extends over 12 amino acids. Germline CDR1 MDHEN, CDR2 SYDVKM. For the CDR3, the DNA is TGTGCCAGCAGTTTGGGACAGGGAAGGACCCACTTC. Protein product: CASSLGQGRTHF.

The chain carries TRBV28 and TRBJ2-1; D might be TRBD2 (6 bases). Germline V gene sequence: CDR1 MDHEN, CDR2 SYDVKM. Trimming shortened V by 6 bases and J by 6 bases, and 12 bases separated the two germline ends. The CDR3 has 13 residues. The CDR3 sequence: CASSLAQRNEQFF. CDR3 nucleotide sequence: TGTGCCAGCAGCCTAGCGCAGCGCAATGAGCAGTTCTTC.

The chain links TRBV4-3 to TRBJ2-1; D unclear. Germline CDR1 is LGHNA and CDR2 is YSLEER. The V end lost 4 bases, the J end lost 0 bases, and 13 bases lay between the germline ends. This CDR3 comprises 16 residues. The chain's CDR3 is CASSPFRSLSYNEQFF. The CDR3 nucleotides read TGCGCCAGCAGCCCTTTCCGCAGTCTCTCCTACAATGAGCAGTTCTTC.

The rearrangement links TRBV6-2 or TRBV6-3 to TRBJ2-5, with unresolved D. The length of the CDR3 is 17 residues. Trimming left V 4 bases short and J 1 base short, with 19 bases between. Germline V gene data show CDR1 as MNHEY and CDR2 as SVGEGT. The CDR3 coding sequence is TGTGCCAGCAGTTGGCCCCCTAGTTCGCGGTTCCAAGAGACCCAGTACTTC. As protein: CASSWPPSSRFQETQYF.

This sequence joins TRBV7-2 and TRBJ1-2; perhaps TRBD1 as D (5 bases). Per the germline V gene, CDR1 is SGHTA and CDR2 is FQGNSA. V gave up 2 bases and J gave up 7 bases, with 11 bases separating them. The CDR3 length is 13 residues. The CDR3 region has the DNA TGTGCCAGCAGCTTATGGGGGGTACGTGGCTACACCTTC. Translation gives CASSLWGVRGYTF. The full variable domain, in which reference TRBV7-2 and TRBJ1-2 provide the parts outside the CDR3, is GAGVSQSPSNKVTEKGKDVELRCDPISGHTALYWYRQSLGQGLEFLIYFQGNSAPDKSGLPSDRFSAERTGGSVSTLTIQRTQQEDSAVYLCASSLWGVRGYTFGSGTRLTVV.

The CDR3 loop is CASSLGGTGGYGYTF. CDR3 coding DNA: TGTGCCAGCAGCTTAGGGGGGACCGGGGGCTATGGCTACACCTTC. V is TRBV11-2 and J is TRBJ1-2; D is perhaps TRBD1 (5 bases). The ends were cut back, 1 base at V and 4 bases at J, with 13 bases in the middle. CDR3 length: 15 amino acids. Germline V lookup: CDR1 SGHAT, CDR2 FQNNGV.

CDR3 protein: CATSRDRGEPLAKNIQYF. The CDR3 DNA follows: TGTGCCACCAGCAGAGATCGTGGGGAGCCGCTAGCCAAAAACATTCAGTACTTC. The V gene is TRBV15, the J gene TRBJ2-4; D perhaps matches TRBD2 (5 bases). The CDR3 consists of 18 residues. The V and J ends lost 0 bases and 0 bases respectively, with 15 bases between them. Germline V gene data show CDR1 as LNHNV and CDR2 as YYDKDF (reference sequence). The full variable domain, in which reference TRBV15 and TRBJ2-4 provide the parts outside the CDR3, is DAMVIQNPRYQVTQFGKPVTLSCSQTLNHNVMYWYQQKSSQAPKLLFHYYDKDFNNEADTPDNFQSRRPNTSFCFLDIRSPGLGDTAMYLCATSRDRGEPLAKNIQYFGAGTRLSVL.

V usage is TRBV28 and J usage is TRBJ2-1; 15 bases agree with TRBD2. V trimming: 5 bases; J trimming: 3 bases; junction bases outside the gene matches: 5. Germline CDR1 MDHEN, CDR2 SYDVKM. The CDR3 covers 17 residues. Here the CDR3 DNA reads TGTGCCAGCAGTCCCGGACTAGCGGGAGGGATCTACAATGAGCAGTTCTTC. Translation: CASSPGLAGGIYNEQFF.

This clone has only a few counts. The rearrangement links TRBV23-1 to TRBJ2-1; perhaps TRBD2 as D (6 bases). TRBV23-1 counts as an open reading frame of uncertain function. The CDR3 has 17 residues. V lost 6 bases and J lost 2, with 20 bases in between. The CDR3 sequence: CASSPSSVAATYNEQFF. The CDR3 DNA is TGCGCCAGCAGCCCGTCGTCCGTAGCGGCAACCTACAATGAGCAGTTCTTC.

The chain has TRBV28 and TRBJ1-2; D is ambiguous. The CDR3 runs to 11 residues. V was cut by 5 bases and J by 1 base, with 2 bases left in between. The germline V gene encodes CDR1 MDHEN and CDR2 SYDVKM. The DNA of the CDR3 is TGTGCCAGCAGTCTTAACTATGGCTACACCTTC. This translates into CASSLNYGYTF.

This chain links TRBV3-1 (or the pseudogene TRBV3-2) with TRBJ2-2; D remains unclear. This CDR3 region has 13 residues. The V gene's germline CDR1 is LGHDT and CDR2 YNNKEL (reference sequence). V was shortened by 5 bases and J by 5 bases, with 9 bases between the two germline ends. CDR3 sequence (DNA): TGTGCCAGCAGCGCGACACTTACCGGGGAGCTGTTTTTT. This translates into CASSATLTGELFF.

V and J are TRBV7-2 and TRBJ2-4, with 7 nucleotides matching TRBD1. The junction had 10 bases not matched to a gene; V was cut back by 7 bases and J by 7 bases. The CDR3 is made up of 14 amino acids. Germline lookup yields CDR1 SGHTA and CDR2 FQGNSA. CDR3: CASTSDRIRNIQYF. The CDR3 DNA follows: TGTGCCAGCACCTCGGACAGGATCCGGAACATTCAGTACTTC.

This sequence joins TRBV20-1 and TRBJ2-1; 8 nucleotides line up with TRBD1. J gave up 16 bases and V 3 bases, and 8 bases lay outside the gene matches. This CDR3 contains 11 residues. Germline V CDR1 and CDR2: DFQATT, SNEGSKA (reference sequence). The CDR3 protein is CSASLGTGDFF. In DNA form, the CDR3 reads TGCAGTGCTAGTTTGGGGACAGGCGATTTCTTC.

The sample holds one count of this clone. The gene calls are TRBV30 and TRBJ1-6; D unresolved. The germline gives CDR1 GTSNPN, CDR2 SVGIG (reference sequence). The CDR3 length is 11 residues. V was clipped by 8 bases and J by 9 bases, with 11 bases between them. The CDR3, as DNA: TGTGCCGCCCAACTAGGTTCACCCCTCCACTTT. Its protein product is CAAQLGSPLHF.

The V gene is TRBV11-3, the J gene TRBJ2-1; the match to TRBD1 covers 7 bases. This CDR3 has 14 residues. Germline V lookup: CDR1 SGHNT, CDR2 YENEEA. The V gene end was trimmed by 5 bases and the J gene end by 10 bases; junction bases not matched to a gene: 11. The CDR3 region has the DNA TGTGCCAGCAGCCCCACCACAGGGGCGAGGGAGCAGTTCTTC. Translating it yields CASSPTTGAREQFF.

The chain employs TRBV21-1 and TRBJ2-3; no check of the table's D call, TRBD2, against the DNA was made. TRBV21-1 is listed as a pseudogene. The CDR3 contains 15 residues. CDR3 sequence reads: CASIWTSGSADTQYF. CDR3 DNA sequence: TGTGCCAGCATTTGGACTAGCGGGAGTGCAGATACGCAGTATTTT.

The chain's CDR3 is CSPSGNTEAFF. The CDR3 DNA reads as TGCAGTCCCTCGGGGAACACTGAAGCTTTCTTT. The chain recombines TRBV20-1 with TRBJ1-1, with unresolved D. V was shortened by 8 bases and J by 1 base, with 8 bases between the two germline ends. Germline assignment: CDR1 DFQATT and CDR2 SNEGSKA (reference sequence). CDR3 size: 11 residues.

In nucleotides, the CDR3 is TGTGCCAGTAGTATCCAAGCGGGAGGGTCTTACGAGCAGTACTTC. Protein sequence: CASSIQAGGSYEQYF. This sequence joins TRBV19 and TRBJ2-7; 10 bases match TRBD2. This CDR3 has 15 residues. The V gene's germline CDR1 is LNHDA and CDR2 SQIVND (reference sequence). V was pared by 3 bases and J by 4 bases, with 6 bases of the junction left unmatched.

The J gene is TRBJ1-2, the V gene TRBV5-1, with 7 bases identical to TRBD1. The CDR3 contains 14 residues. Germline V gene data show CDR1 as SGHRS and CDR2 as YFSETQ. J gave up 6 bases and V 4 bases, and 9 bases lay outside the gene matches. The CDR3 coding sequence is TGCGCCAGCAGCCTTTCCGACAGGGCGGATGGCTACACCTTC. This encodes CASSLSDRADGYTF.

CDR3 amino acids: CASSVEYGGLAGVSSYNEQFF. CDR3 DNA: TGTGCCAGCAGCGTAGAATATGGGGGACTAGCGGGAGTAAGCTCCTACAATGAGCAGTTCTTC. The chain joins TRBV9 to TRBJ2-1; 14 nucleotides agree with TRBD2. V was clipped by 0 bases and J by 0 bases; unmatched bases: 11. This CDR3 has 21 residues. Germline CDR1 SGDLS, CDR2 YYNGEE.

The genes are TRBV6-2 or TRBV6-3 and TRBJ1-5; D possibly corresponds to TRBD1 (6 bases). Trimming removed 2 bases from V and 5 bases from J, with 10 bases in between. The CDR3 length is 14 residues. CDR1 MNHEY and CDR2 SVGEGT come from the germline V gene. The CDR3, as DNA: TGTGCCAGCAGTTACCGGGACATTTATCAGCCCCAGCATTTT. It codes for CASSYRDIYQPQHF.

The rearrangement links TRBV9 to TRBJ2-1, with 12 bases that match TRBD2. Germline values: CDR1 SGDLS, CDR2 YYNGEE. This CDR3 has 14 residues. V lost 4 bases, J lost 9 bases, and 5 bases stayed unmatched. The CDR3 region is CASSPLAGGGEQFF. The CDR3 DNA reads TGTGCCAGCAGCCCACTAGCGGGAGGCGGTGAGCAGTTCTTC.

The chain links TRBV7-9 to TRBJ2-5; tentative D call: TRBD2 (6 bases). This CDR3 is built from 11 residues. CDR1 is SEHNR and CDR2 is FQNEAQ in the germline V gene (reference sequence). The V gene lost 11 bases and the J gene lost 8 bases, with 15 bases spanning the gap. CDR3 loop: CAGGILGTQYF. CDR3 nucleotide sequence: TGTGCCGGAGGGATTCTAGGAACCCAGTACTTC. The complete variable domain, with remaining parts taken from reference TRBV7-9 and TRBJ2-5, reads DTGVSQNPRHKITKRGQNVTFRCDPISEHNRLYWYRQTLGQGPEFLTYFQNEAQLEKSRLLSDRFSAERPKGSFSTLEIQRTEQGDSAMYLCAGGILGTQYFGPGTRLLVL.

The gene calls are TRBV5-1 and TRBJ2-3; 7 bases match TRBD1. CDR3 length: 15 residues. Trimming took 2 bases from V and 1 from J; bases not matched to a gene: 4. Per the germline V gene, CDR1 is SGHRS and CDR2 is YFSETQ. CDR3 protein: CASSFDRVGTDTQYF. The CDR3, as DNA: TGCGCCAGCAGCTTTGACAGGGTGGGCACAGATACGCAGTATTTT.

This chain connects TRBV7-2 to TRBJ2-7; a possible D gene is TRBD1 (6 bases). The germline CDR1 and CDR2 sequences are SGHTA and FQGNSA. The germline V and J ends were trimmed by 5 bases and 5 bases, with 13 bases remaining between them. The CDR3 spans 13 residues. The DNA of the CDR3 is TGTGCCAGCAGCCGAAACAGGGACCACGAGCAGTACTTC. Its translation: CASSRNRDHEQYF.

This clone was picked up one time. The chain couples TRBV11-2 to TRBJ2-1, with a possible D match to TRBD2 (5 bases). The CDR3 is 15 residues long. Germline V gene lookup returns CDR1 SGHAT and CDR2 FQNNGV. Trimming removed 2 bases from V and 3 bases from J, with 11 bases in between. CDR3 nucleotides: TGTGCCAGCAGCTTATTCGAGGGTAGCTACAATGAGCAGTTCTTC. Translated, it gives CASSLFEGSYNEQFF.

V usage is TRBV11-2 and J usage is TRBJ2-3; a possible D gene is TRBD1 (6 bases). Trimming pared 1 base from V and 0 bases from J, leaving 11 bases between. The germline CDR1 and CDR2 sequences are SGHAT and FQNNGV. CDR3 length equals 16 residues. CDR3 DNA sequence: TGTGCCAGCAGCTTAGTAGGGGGATCGAGCACAGATACGCAGTATTTT. Amino acids: CASSLVGGSSTDTQYF.